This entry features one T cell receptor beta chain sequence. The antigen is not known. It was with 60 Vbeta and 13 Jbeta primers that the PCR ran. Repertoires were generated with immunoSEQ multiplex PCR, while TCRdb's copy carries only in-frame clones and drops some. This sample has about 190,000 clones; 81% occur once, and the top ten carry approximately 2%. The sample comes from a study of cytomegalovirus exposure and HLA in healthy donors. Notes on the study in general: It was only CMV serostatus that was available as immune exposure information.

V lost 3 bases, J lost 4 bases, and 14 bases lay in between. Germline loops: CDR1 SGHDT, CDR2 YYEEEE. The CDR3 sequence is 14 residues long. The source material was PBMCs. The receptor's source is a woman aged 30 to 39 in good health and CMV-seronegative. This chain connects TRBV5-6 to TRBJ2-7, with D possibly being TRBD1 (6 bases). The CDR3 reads CASSYSRTDYEQYF. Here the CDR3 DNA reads TGTGCCAGCAGCTATTCCAGGACAGATTACGAGCAGTACTTC.